Shown below are 21 T cell receptor beta chains from a single sample sequenced in a study of T cell changes during pregnancy in multiple sclerosis. Profiling relied on immunoSEQ multiplex PCR, and the TCRdb table lists in-frame clones only, not all of them. Found here are over 50,000 clones, roughly 90% of them singletons; the top ten hold approximately 2.2%. The material was peripheral blood, obtained in the first trimester of pregnancy. The receptors here all came from a female donor with multiple sclerosis, enrolled in a pregnancy study.

The rearrangement uses TRBV5-3 and TRBJ2-7; a possible D gene is TRBD1 (5 bases). TRBV5-3 is labeled an ORF, and its function is uncertain. The CDR3 length is 14 residues. Trimming took off 0 bases at V and 0 bases at J, with 7 bases between the two ends. The CDR3 DNA reads as TGTGCCAGAAGCTTGGGTCAGGGCTCCTACGAGCAGTACTTC. Translation: CARSLGQGSYEQYF.

This clone came up a few times. This chain connects TRBV9 to TRBJ2-1; perhaps TRBD1 as D (6 bases). The V gene lost 8 bases and the J gene lost 6 bases, with 18 bases spanning the gap. The CDR3 is 14 residues long. Germline V gene sequence: CDR1 SGDLS, CDR2 YYNGEE. DNA for the CDR3: TGTGCCAGTGACGACAGGAAGATAGGCAATGAGCAGTTCTTC. It encodes CASDDRKIGNEQFF.

This chain connects TRBV7-2 to TRBJ2-2, with 8 positions matching TRBD1. Germline V gene data show CDR1 as SGHTA and CDR2 as FQGNSA. J was trimmed by 5 bases and V by 6 bases; bases with no gene match: 5. The CDR3 runs to 14 residues. CDR3 protein: CASRATGGTGELFF. CDR3 sequence (DNA): TGTGCCAGCAGGGCTACAGGGGGAACCGGGGAGCTGTTTTTT.

The V gene is TRBV29-1, the J gene TRBJ2-3; no clear D. Per germline, CDR1 SQVTM and CDR2 ANQGSEA. Deletions cut 6 bases from V and 1 base from J, with 11 bases between. The CDR3 covers 13 residues. In nucleotides, the CDR3 is TGCAGCGTCAAAGCCTCGGGCACAGATACGCAGTATTTT. The encoded protein is CSVKASGTDTQYF.

Written as DNA, the CDR3 is TGTGCCAGCAGTTTGGGGTGGGGGGTAGCAGGGGAGCAGTACTTC. Residues: CASSLGWGVAGEQYF. V and J are TRBV28 and TRBJ2-7, with a tentative D call TRBD2 (6 bases). Germline values: CDR1 MDHEN, CDR2 SYDVKM. The CDR3 consists of 15 residues. Trimming left V 3 bases short and J 7 bases short, with 19 bases between.

This clone was picked up one time. The V and J genes are TRBV5-4 and TRBJ1-1; no reliable D call. This CDR3 is built from 12 residues. Trimming stripped 3 bases from V and 7 bases from J, with 10 bases between. CDR1 is SGHNT and CDR2 is YYREEE in the germline V gene (reference sequence). CDR3 nucleotides: TGTGCCAGCAGCTGGAGGGCGCGTGAAGCTTTCTTT. Its translation: CASSWRAREAFF.

The rearrangement uses TRBV6-1 and TRBJ2-7, with 7 nucleotides matching TRBD2. CDR1 is MNHNS and CDR2 is SASEGT in the germline V gene. The trim removed 10 bases at V and 5 bases at J, leaving 11 bases unmatched. CDR3 size: 13 residues. This chain's CDR3 is CAILLAGVHEQYF. The CDR3 DNA is TGTGCCATCCTCCTTGCGGGAGTCCACGAGCAGTACTTC.

V is TRBV19 and J is TRBJ2-1; the D is unclear. This CDR3 is 14 amino acids long. The ends were cut back, 1 base at V and 5 bases at J, with 9 bases in the middle. Germline V CDR1 and CDR2: LNHDA, SQIVND (reference sequence). CDR3 bases: TGTGCCAGTAGTATAGTGGCGCGGAACAATGAGCAGTTCTTC. This encodes CASSIVARNNEQFF.

The chain joins TRBV6-1 to TRBJ2-2; 7 positions agree with TRBD1. Trimming at V came to 4 bases and at J to 1 base, leaving 3 bases not matched to a gene. Germline V gene lookup returns CDR1 MNHNS and CDR2 SASEGT. The length of the CDR3 is 15 residues. The CDR3 nucleotides read TGTGCCAGCAGTGGCCGACAGGGGAACACCGGGGAGCTGTTTTTT. This encodes CASSGRQGNTGELFF.

The count of this clone is one. CDR3 sequence (DNA): TGTGCCAGCGGGGAGGGGAACGAGCAGTACTTC. It is translated as CASGEGNEQYF. The gene calls are TRBV6-6 and TRBJ2-7, with 7 positions matching TRBD2. The CDR3 contains 11 residues. Germline trimming cut 8 bases from V and 5 bases from J; bases unmatched to any gene: 3. Germline assignment: CDR1 MNHNY and CDR2 SVGAGI (reference sequence).

V gene TRBV28 combines with J gene TRBJ1-4; D unresolved. Germline CDR1 is MDHEN and CDR2 is SYDVKM. The germline V and J ends were trimmed by 2 bases and 10 bases, with 14 bases remaining between them. The CDR3 length is 14 residues. CDR3 in DNA: TGTGCCAGCAGTTTAGGAGCCCCTACTGGAAAACTGTTTTTT. Translation: CASSLGAPTGKLFF.

The chain carries TRBV6-5 and TRBJ2-1; maybe TRBD2 (5 bases). The germline V gene has CDR1 MNHEY and CDR2 SVGAGI. This CDR3 has 15 residues. V gave up 7 bases and J gave up 0 bases, with 13 bases separating them. CDR3 sequence: CASKISESSYNEQFF. Here the CDR3 DNA reads TGTGCCAGCAAGATTAGCGAAAGCTCCTACAATGAGCAGTTCTTC.

The chain carries TRBV5-1 and TRBJ2-2, with D uncertain. Trimming left V 6 bases short and J 0 bases short, with 9 bases between. Germline V gives CDR1 SGHRS, CDR2 YFSETQ. There are 14 residues in the CDR3. CDR3: CASMRITNTGELFF. The CDR3 nucleotides read TGCGCCAGCATGCGAATCACGAACACCGGGGAGCTGTTTTTT.

The CDR3 DNA is TGCGCCAGCAGCTTGGCCCCTAGCGGGAGTGCCCATGAGCAGTTCTTC. It codes for CASSLAPSGSAHEQFF. V is TRBV5-1 and J is TRBJ2-1; 10 bases map to TRBD2. The CDR3 loop spans 16 amino acids. The trim removed 0 bases at V and 8 bases at J, leaving 8 bases unmatched. Germline V gene sequence: CDR1 SGHRS, CDR2 YFSETQ.

The J gene is TRBJ2-7, the V gene TRBV30; TRBD1 is a possible D gene (6 bases). Trimming stripped 2 bases from V and 1 base from J, with 24 bases between. CDR1 is GTSNPN and CDR2 is SVGIG in the germline V gene (reference sequence). The CDR3 has 18 amino acids. CDR3: CAWSQVSPRGYSSYEQYF. Written as DNA, the CDR3 is TGTGCCTGGAGTCAGGTGTCCCCCAGGGGTTACTCGTCCTACGAGCAGTACTTC.

The chain has TRBV2 and TRBJ2-5; D may be TRBD2 (6 bases). The germline V gene has CDR1 SNHLY and CDR2 FYNNEI. Trimming removed 10 bases from V and 5 bases from J, with 20 bases in between. There are 14 residues in the CDR3. CDR3 in amino acids: CATRRREPAETQYF. The CDR3 DNA sequence: TGTGCCACTAGACGGCGGGAACCCGCCGAGACCCAGTACTTC.

J is TRBJ1-2 and V is TRBV28; D unresolved. The CDR3 is 18 residues long. Deletions cut 5 bases from V and 1 base from J, with 23 bases between. The germline CDR1 and CDR2 sequences are MDHEN and SYDVKM. The CDR3 reads CASSTLRVGRENNYGYTF. The CDR3 coding sequence is TGTGCCAGCAGTACTTTGAGGGTCGGCCGGGAGAATAACTATGGCTACACCTTC.

The rearrangement links TRBV6-5 to TRBJ1-1; D gene ambiguous. Germline V gene lookup returns CDR1 MNHEY and CDR2 SVGAGI. The V end lost 2 bases, the J end lost 6 bases, and 10 bases lay between the germline ends. There are 13 residues in the CDR3. CDR3 protein: CASSYRGFAEAFF. The CDR3, as DNA: TGTGCCAGCAGTTACCGCGGATTCGCTGAAGCTTTCTTT.

V is TRBV5-1 and J is TRBJ1-2, with a tentative D call TRBD1 (6 bases). The V end lost 0 bases, the J end lost 6 bases, and 12 bases lay between the germline ends. CDR3 size: 14 residues. Per the germline V gene, CDR1 is SGHRS and CDR2 is YFSETQ. CDR3: CASSLDPAGDGYTF. In nucleotides, the CDR3 is TGCGCCAGCAGCTTGGATCCGGCAGGGGATGGCTACACCTTC.

The chain is built from TRBV5-1 and TRBJ2-5; D is unresolved. There are 15 residues in the CDR3. Trimming took 0 bases from V and 2 from J, leaving 11 bases between them. Germline CDR1 reads SGHRS; CDR2 reads YFSETQ. The CDR3 region is CASSLEAAAQETQYF. As DNA, the CDR3 is TGCGCCAGCAGCTTGGAGGCGGCAGCACAAGAGACCCAGTACTTC.

This sequence joins TRBV7-2 and TRBJ2-3, with 11 bases matching TRBD2. The CDR3 is 17 residues long. Germline CDR1 SGHTA, CDR2 FQGNSA. Trimming at V came to 4 bases and at J to 3 bases, leaving 9 bases not matched to a gene. The CDR3 DNA reads as TGTGCCAGCAGCTCCCCAACTAGCGGGAGCTCGACAGATACGCAGTATTTT. It specifies CASSSPTSGSSTDTQYF. The whole variable domain, remainder taken from reference TRBV7-2 and TRBJ2-3, is GAGVSQSPSNKVTEKGKDVELRCDPISGHTALYWYRQSLGQGLEFLIYFQGNSAPDKSGLPSDRFSAERTGGSVSTLTIQRTQQEDSAVYLCASSSPTSGSSTDTQYFGPGTRLTVL.